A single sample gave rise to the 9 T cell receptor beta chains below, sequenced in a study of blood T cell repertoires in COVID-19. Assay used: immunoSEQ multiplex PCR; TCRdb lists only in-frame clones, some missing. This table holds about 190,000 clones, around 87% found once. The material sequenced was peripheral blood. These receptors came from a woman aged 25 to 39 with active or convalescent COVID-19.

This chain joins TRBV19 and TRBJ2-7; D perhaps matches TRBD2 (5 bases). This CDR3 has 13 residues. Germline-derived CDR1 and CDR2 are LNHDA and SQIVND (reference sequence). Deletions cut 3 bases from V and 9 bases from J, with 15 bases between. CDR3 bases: TGTGCCAGTAGTATGAGCGGCCGCCTGTGGCAGTACTTC. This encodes CASSMSGRLWQYF.

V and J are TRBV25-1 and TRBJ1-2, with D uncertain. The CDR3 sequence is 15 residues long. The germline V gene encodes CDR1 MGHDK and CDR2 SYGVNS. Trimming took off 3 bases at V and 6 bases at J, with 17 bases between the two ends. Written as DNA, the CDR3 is TGTGCCAGCAGTGAGCTCGGAGGACGATCGGATGGCTACACCTTC. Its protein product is CASSELGGRSDGYTF.

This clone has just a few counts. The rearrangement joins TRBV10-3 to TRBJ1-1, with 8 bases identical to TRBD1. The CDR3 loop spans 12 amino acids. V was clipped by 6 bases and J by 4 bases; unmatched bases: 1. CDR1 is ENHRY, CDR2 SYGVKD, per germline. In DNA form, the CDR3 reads TGTGCCATCAGGACAGGGGCCACTGAAGCTTTCTTT. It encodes CAIRTGATEAFF.

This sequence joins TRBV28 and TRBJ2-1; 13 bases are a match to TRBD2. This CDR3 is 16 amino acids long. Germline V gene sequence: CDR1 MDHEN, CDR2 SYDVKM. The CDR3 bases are TGTGCTAGTTGGACTAGCGGGAGTGATTCCTACAATGAGCAGTTCTTC. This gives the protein CASWTSGSDSYNEQFF.

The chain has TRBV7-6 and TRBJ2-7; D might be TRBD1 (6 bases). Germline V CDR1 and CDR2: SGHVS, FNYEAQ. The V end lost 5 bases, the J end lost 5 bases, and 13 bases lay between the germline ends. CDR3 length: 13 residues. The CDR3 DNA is TGTGCCAGCAGCCCAGTCAGGGGAAACGAGCAGTACTTC. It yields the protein CASSPVRGNEQYF.

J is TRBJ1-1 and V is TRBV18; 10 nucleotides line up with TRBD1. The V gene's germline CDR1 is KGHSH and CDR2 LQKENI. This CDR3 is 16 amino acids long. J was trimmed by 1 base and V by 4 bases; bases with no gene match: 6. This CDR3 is CASSLGDRGSNTEAFF. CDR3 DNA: TGTGCCAGCTCACTTGGGGACAGGGGATCGAACACTGAAGCTTTCTTT.

The CDR3 here is CASSPQNRNNEKLFF. DNA for the CDR3: TGTGCCAGCAGCCCGCAGAACAGGAATAATGAAAAACTGTTTTTT. The rearrangement links TRBV7-9 to TRBJ1-4, with D possibly TRBD1 on 5 matching bases. V was clipped by 5 bases and J by 4 bases, with 14 bases between them. This CDR3 is 15 amino acids long. Per germline, CDR1 SEHNR and CDR2 FQNEAQ (reference sequence).

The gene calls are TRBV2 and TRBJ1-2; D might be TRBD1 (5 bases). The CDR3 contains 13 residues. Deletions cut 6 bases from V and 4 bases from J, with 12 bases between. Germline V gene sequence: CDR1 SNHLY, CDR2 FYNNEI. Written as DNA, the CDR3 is TGTGCCAGCAGGGGGCGCGTATTCTATGGCTACACCTTC. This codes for CASRGRVFYGYTF.

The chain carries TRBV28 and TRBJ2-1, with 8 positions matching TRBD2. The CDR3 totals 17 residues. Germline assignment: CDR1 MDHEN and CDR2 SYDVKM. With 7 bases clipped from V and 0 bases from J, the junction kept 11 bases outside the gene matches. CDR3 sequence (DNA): TGTGCCAGCATACGGCTAGCGGGCTATAGCTCCTACAATGAGCAGTTCTTC. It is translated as CASIRLAGYSSYNEQFF.